The 27 T cell receptor beta chains in this list originate from one sample, sequenced in a study of blood T cell repertoires in COVID-19. Repertoires were generated with immunoSEQ multiplex PCR, while TCRdb's copy carries only in-frame clones and drops some. The sample includes about 180,000 clones, more than 70% of them seen just once. Sequenced input: PBMCs or T cells enriched from blood (not recorded which). These receptors all stem from a woman in her twenties or thirties who had recovered from COVID-19.

The CDR3: CASSIGQGWQYF. The CDR3 nucleotides read TGTGCCAGTAGTATTGGCCAGGGGTGGCAGTACTTC. The V call is TRBV19, the J call TRBJ2-7; D possibly corresponds to TRBD1 (6 bases). The CDR3 spans 12 residues. V was clipped by 3 bases and J by 9 bases, with 12 bases between them. Looked up from germline, CDR1 is LNHDA and CDR2 is SQIVND (reference sequence).

The rearrangement uses TRBV3-1 (or the pseudogene TRBV3-2) and TRBJ2-6; tentative D call: TRBD1 (5 bases). Looked up from germline, CDR1 is LGHDT and CDR2 is YNNKEL (reference sequence). V lost 0 bases to trimming and J lost 2 bases, with 8 bases between them. The CDR3 contains 16 residues. In nucleotides, the CDR3 is TGTGCCAGCAGCCAAGAAAGGGGAACTGGGGCCAACGTCCTGACTTTC. Residues: CASSQERGTGANVLTF.

This rearrangement joins TRBV9 to TRBJ2-2, with 9 bases identical to TRBD1. V lost 4 bases, J lost 6 bases, and 10 bases stayed unmatched. Per the germline V gene, CDR1 is SGDLS and CDR2 is YYNGEE. The CDR3 covers 16 residues. The CDR3: CASSPRVGQGPGELFF. The CDR3 nucleotides read TGTGCCAGCAGCCCACGAGTGGGACAGGGTCCCGGGGAGCTGTTTTTT.

V gene TRBV19 combines with J gene TRBJ2-2, with 7 bases fitting TRBD2. This CDR3 region has 13 residues. The ends lost 6 bases at V and 6 bases at J; junction bases unmatched: 4. CDR1 is LNHDA, CDR2 SQIVND, per germline (reference sequence). CDR3 region: CASRSLAAGELFF. CDR3 nucleotide sequence: TGTGCCAGTAGGTCCCTAGCGGCCGGGGAGCTGTTTTTT.

The V call is TRBV9, the J call TRBJ2-2, with 10 bases identical to TRBD2. The V gene end was trimmed by 3 bases and the J gene end by 2 bases; junction bases not matched to a gene: 1. CDR1 SGDLS and CDR2 YYNGEE come from the germline V gene. The CDR3 contains 15 residues. CDR3 loop: CASSASGSNTGELFF. Here the CDR3 DNA reads TGTGCCAGCAGCGCTAGCGGGAGTAACACCGGGGAGCTGTTTTTT. The variable domain in full, with the rest retrieved from reference TRBV9 and TRBJ2-2, is DSGVTQTPKHLITATGQRVTLRCSPRSGDLSVYWYQQSLDQGLQFLIQYYNGEERAKGNILERFSAQQFPDLHSELNLSSLELGDSALYFCASSASGSNTGELFFGEGSRLTVL.

The CDR3 nucleotides read TGTGCCAGCAGTACCTACAGGGGCGAGCGGAATGGCTACACCTTC. Residues: CASSTYRGERNGYTF. The chain joins TRBV28 to TRBJ1-2; TRBD1 matches 7 bases. Germline V lookup: CDR1 MDHEN, CDR2 SYDVKM. The CDR3 length is 15 residues. V lost 5 bases and J lost 6; bases outside the gene matches: 12.

The chain joins TRBV10-3 to TRBJ1-1; the D is unclear. V dropped 6 bases and J dropped 1 base, with 3 bases sitting between them. This CDR3 contains 11 residues. Looked up from germline, CDR1 is ENHRY and CDR2 is SYGVKD. CDR3 in DNA: TGTGCCATCAGGGCGAACACTGAAGCTTTCTTT. Residues: CAIRANTEAFF.

This clone was found a few times. The chain joins TRBV25-1 to TRBJ1-4; D is unresolved. V was trimmed by 1 base and J by 4 bases, leaving 13 bases between them. CDR1 MGHDK and CDR2 SYGVNS come from the germline V gene. This CDR3 has 16 residues. The DNA for the CDR3 is TGTGCCAGCAGTGAATCATCCCGGGGTAATAATGAAAAACTGTTTTTT. Amino acid sequence: CASSESSRGNNEKLFF.

The V gene is TRBV12-3 or TRBV12-4, the J gene TRBJ2-7; a weak D match, TRBD2 (7 bases). Trimming pared 5 bases from V and 5 bases from J, leaving 10 bases between. This CDR3 contains 12 residues. CDR3 in DNA: TGTGCCAGCAGTGAAGGGGGGGACGAGCAGTACTTC. Its protein is CASSEGGDEQYF.

J is TRBJ2-1 and V is TRBV24-1; D not certain. Per germline, CDR1 KGHDR and CDR2 SFDVKD. Deletions cut 3 bases from V and 1 base from J, with 9 bases between. This CDR3 has 15 amino acids. CDR3 sequence reads: CATSDAVRSYNEQFF. The CDR3 bases are TGTGCCACCAGTGATGCGGTCCGGTCCTACAATGAGCAGTTCTTC.

The rearrangement links TRBV20-1 to TRBJ2-2; 9 nucleotides align to TRBD2. Germline CDR1 is DFQATT and CDR2 is SNEGSKA (reference sequence). J was trimmed by 1 base and V by 6 bases; bases with no gene match: 3. The CDR3 spans 14 residues. CDR3 nucleotides: TGCAGTGCGAGTAGCGGGGGGAACACCGGGGAGCTGTTTTTT. Translation gives CSASSGGNTGELFF.

The CDR3 bases are TGTGCCAGCAGCGTAGTCGGGGGAGGGCCCTACAATGAGCAGTTCTTC. Translation: CASSVVGGGPYNEQFF. The chain recombines TRBV9 with TRBJ2-1; 7 positions match TRBD2. The CDR3 loop spans 16 amino acids. After removal of 0 bases from V and 2 bases from J, the junction contained 5 bases not matched to a gene. CDR1 and CDR2 (germline): SGDLS, YYNGEE.

This clone was counted between two and nine times. The rearrangement uses TRBV6-5 and TRBJ2-7, with 8 bases matching TRBD2. CDR3 length equals 16 residues. V shed 2 bases, J shed 2 bases, and the junction held 8 bases outside the gene matches. In germline, CDR1 is MNHEY, CDR2 SVGAGI. The CDR3 nucleotides are TGTGCCAGCAGTTACCGCACTAGCGGAGGGACCTACGAGCAGTACTTC. Amino acids: CASSYRTSGGTYEQYF.

The rearrangement links TRBV5-1 to TRBJ2-1, with TRBD2 matching 10 bases. This CDR3 is built from 15 residues. Germline CDR1 SGHRS, CDR2 YFSETQ. Trimming removed 1 base from V and 5 bases from J; junction bases left unmatched: 3. The CDR3: CASSLPLAGDNEQFF. The CDR3 DNA reads as TGCGCCAGCAGCTTGCCCCTAGCGGGGGACAATGAGCAGTTCTTC.

V and J are TRBV20-1 and TRBJ2-5; no definite D call. The CDR3 length is 11 residues. Trimming cost V 7 bases and J 0 bases, with 6 bases left between them. The germline V gene encodes CDR1 DFQATT and CDR2 SNEGSKA (reference sequence). CDR3 nucleotides: TGCAGTGGGGCCCACCAAGAGACCCAGTACTTC. Translating gives CSGAHQETQYF.

This chain connects TRBV21-1 to TRBJ2-5; TRBD1 reflects the table's D call only, with no check against the DNA. TRBV21-1 is listed as a pseudogene. This CDR3 has 18 residues. The CDR3 loop reads CASSRPPSRTAGQETQYF. DNA for the CDR3: TGTGCCAGCAGCAGGCCCCCCTCGAGGACAGCCGGGCAAGAGACCCAGTACTTC.

This rearrangement joins TRBV6-5 to TRBJ1-2, with D perhaps matching TRBD1 (5 bases). V was clipped by 2 bases and J by 4 bases, with 11 bases between them. The germline V gene has CDR1 MNHEY and CDR2 SVGAGI. This CDR3 has 14 residues. CDR3 sequence: CASSYDVGGYGYTF. CDR3 DNA sequence: TGTGCCAGCAGTTACGATGTGGGGGGCTATGGCTACACCTTC.

The rearrangement links TRBV12-3 or TRBV12-4 to TRBJ1-1; D is perhaps TRBD1 (6 bases). This CDR3 contains 12 residues. Trimming cost V 7 bases and J 4 bases, with 10 bases left between them. The CDR3 DNA is TGTGCCAGCACTCCGACAGGCACTGAAGCTTTCTTT. Translating it yields CASTPTGTEAFF.

The chain combines TRBV28 with TRBJ2-5, with 9 bases fitting TRBD1. CDR3 size: 14 residues. V gave up 5 bases and J gave up 5 bases; unmatched junction bases: 6. CDR1 MDHEN and CDR2 SYDVKM come from the germline V gene. Written as DNA, the CDR3 is TGTGCCAGCAGTAACAGGGGGCTGGAGGAGACCCAGTACTTC. Residues: CASSNRGLEETQYF.

The chain carries TRBV6-6 and TRBJ2-2; 8 bases agree with TRBD1. CDR1 MNHNY and CDR2 SVGAGI come from the germline V gene (reference sequence). V gave up 10 bases and J gave up 4 bases; unmatched junction bases: 11. The CDR3 consists of 15 residues. CDR3 region: CATEWDRIGTGELFF. As DNA, the CDR3 is TGTGCCACCGAATGGGACAGGATTGGCACCGGGGAGCTGTTTTTT.

The count of this clone is one. The rearrangement links TRBV7-9 to TRBJ1-2; unclear D gene. Trimming stripped 0 bases from V and 6 bases from J, with 14 bases between. The CDR3 has 15 residues. CDR1 and CDR2 (germline): SEHNR, FQNEAQ (reference sequence). CDR3 region: CASSLAQPGLNGYTF. The DNA of the CDR3 is TGTGCCAGCAGCTTAGCGCAGCCGGGGTTGAATGGCTACACCTTC.

The chain combines TRBV9 with TRBJ2-7; 7 nucleotides match TRBD2. V lost 0 bases, J lost 6 bases, and 9 bases stayed unmatched. Germline-derived CDR1 and CDR2 are SGDLS and YYNGEE. CDR3 length: 15 amino acids. The CDR3 DNA sequence: TGTGCCAGCAGCGTAGCTGCAGCGGGCGGGAGCGAGCAGTACTTC. Translating it yields CASSVAAAGGSEQYF.

V gene TRBV28 combines with J gene TRBJ1-4; D is perhaps TRBD1 (5 bases). Per germline, CDR1 MDHEN and CDR2 SYDVKM. The CDR3 runs to 15 residues. Trimming removed 5 bases at V and 4 bases at J, with 14 bases between. The CDR3 bases are TGTGCCAGCAGTCACTCAGTGGGACTTAATGAAAAACTGTTTTTT. Translated: CASSHSVGLNEKLFF.

This chain uses TRBV10-3 with TRBJ2-1; no firm D call. Trimming pared 4 bases from V and 0 bases from J, leaving 10 bases between. Germline lookup yields CDR1 ENHRY and CDR2 SYGVKD. The CDR3 is made up of 15 amino acids. CDR3 protein: CAISVSGFSYNEQFF. As DNA, the CDR3 is TGTGCCATCAGTGTGTCCGGGTTCTCCTACAATGAGCAGTTCTTC.

V and J are TRBV5-4 and TRBJ1-1; weak D call: TRBD1 (5 bases). Germline loops: CDR1 SGHNT, CDR2 YYREEE (reference sequence). Deletions cut 2 bases from V and 3 bases from J, with 5 bases between. There are 12 residues in the CDR3. DNA for the CDR3: TGTGCCAGCAGCTTAGGGGACACTGAAGCTTTCTTT. Protein product: CASSLGDTEAFF.

This chain joins TRBV12-3 or TRBV12-4 and TRBJ2-7; D call uncertain. The V and J ends lost 3 bases and 5 bases respectively, with 8 bases between them. This CDR3 region has 12 residues. The CDR3 sequence: CASSFPPDEQYF. CDR3 bases: TGTGCCAGCAGTTTCCCTCCCGACGAGCAGTACTTC.

This CDR3 reads CASRQGSAGDYGYTF. The CDR3, as DNA: TGTGCCAGCAGGCAGGGCTCGGCAGGGGACTATGGCTACACCTTC. V and J are TRBV6-5 and TRBJ1-2; perhaps TRBD1 as D (6 bases). The CDR3 extends over 15 amino acids. Trimming cost V 6 bases and J 3 bases, with 17 bases left between them. Germline lookup yields CDR1 MNHEY and CDR2 SVGAGI.